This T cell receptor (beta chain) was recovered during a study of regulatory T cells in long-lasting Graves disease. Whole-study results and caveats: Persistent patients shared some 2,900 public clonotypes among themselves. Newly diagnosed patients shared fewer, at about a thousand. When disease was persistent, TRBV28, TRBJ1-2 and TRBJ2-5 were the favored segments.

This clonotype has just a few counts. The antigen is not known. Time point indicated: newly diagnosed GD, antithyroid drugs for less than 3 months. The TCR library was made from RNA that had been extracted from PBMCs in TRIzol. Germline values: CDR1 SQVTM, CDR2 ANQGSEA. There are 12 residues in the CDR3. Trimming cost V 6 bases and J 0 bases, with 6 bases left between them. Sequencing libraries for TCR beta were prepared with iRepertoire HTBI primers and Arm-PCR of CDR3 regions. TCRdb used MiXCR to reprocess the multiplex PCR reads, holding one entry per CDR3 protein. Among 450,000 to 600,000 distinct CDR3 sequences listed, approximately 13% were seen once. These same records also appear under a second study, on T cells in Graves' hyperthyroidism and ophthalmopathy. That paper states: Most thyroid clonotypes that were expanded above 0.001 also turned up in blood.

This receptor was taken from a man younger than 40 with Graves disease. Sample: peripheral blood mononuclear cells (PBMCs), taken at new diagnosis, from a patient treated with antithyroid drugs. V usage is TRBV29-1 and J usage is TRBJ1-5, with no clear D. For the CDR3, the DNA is TGCAGCGTGCAAGATAGCAATCAGCCCCAGCATTTT. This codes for CSVQDSNQPQHF.